This T cell receptor beta chain was profiled in a study of human T cells and chemical hapten exposure. Looking at the study overall: Patients got weekly scalp diphenylcyclopropenone doses over the approximately 23-week study.

TCRdb analysed the RACE reads with MiXCR anew, one entry per CDR3 protein. Counted here are about 96,000 distinct CDR3 sequences, approximately 8.6% occurring once; the ten biggest clones make up approximately 2.2%. Germline values: CDR1 SGHNT, CDR2 YYREEE (reference sequence). V trimming: 3 bases; J trimming: 4 bases; junction bases outside the gene matches: 9. The CDR3 totals 15 residues. Worth noting for this clonotype: The antigen remains undetermined.

As to time point: patch test 2, 6 weeks after DPC sensitization. Treatment defined: therapeutic diphenylcyclopropenone sensitization with weekly scalp DPC. Study-wide results and caveats: With DPC sensitization, TCRs exceeding 1 in 1000 frequency showed no change.

The chain links TRBV5-4 to TRBJ1-2; the match to TRBD1 covers 7 bases. The specimen comprised whole blood, sampled in connection with sensitization to the hapten diphenylcyclopropenone (DPC). The source of this sequence is a woman aged 35 to 49 with alopecia areata. Some clones in this sample may be carry-over from other donors' samples. The CDR3 loop is CASSWDRLSLYGYTF. The CDR3, as DNA: TGTGCCAGCAGCTGGGACAGACTAAGCCTCTATGGCTACACCTTC.